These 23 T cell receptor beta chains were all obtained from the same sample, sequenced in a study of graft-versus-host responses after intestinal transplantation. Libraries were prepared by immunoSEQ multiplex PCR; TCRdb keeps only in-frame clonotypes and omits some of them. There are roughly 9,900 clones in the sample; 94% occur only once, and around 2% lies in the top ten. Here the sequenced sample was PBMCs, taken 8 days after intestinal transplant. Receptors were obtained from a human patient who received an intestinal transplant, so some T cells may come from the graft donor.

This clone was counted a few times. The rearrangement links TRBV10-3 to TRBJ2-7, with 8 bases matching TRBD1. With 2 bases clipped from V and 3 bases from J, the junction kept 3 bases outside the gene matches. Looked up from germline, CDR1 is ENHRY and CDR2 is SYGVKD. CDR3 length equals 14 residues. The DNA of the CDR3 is TGTGCCATCAGTGAGGCAGGGGGCGGCTACGAGCAGTACTTC. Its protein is CAISEAGGGYEQYF.

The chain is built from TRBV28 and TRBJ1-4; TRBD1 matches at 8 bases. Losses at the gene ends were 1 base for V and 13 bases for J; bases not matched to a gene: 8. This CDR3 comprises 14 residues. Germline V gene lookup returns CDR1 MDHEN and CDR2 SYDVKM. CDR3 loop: CASSLLGRGHGLFF. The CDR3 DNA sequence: TGTGCCAGCAGTTTATTGGGCAGGGGGCATGGACTGTTTTTT.

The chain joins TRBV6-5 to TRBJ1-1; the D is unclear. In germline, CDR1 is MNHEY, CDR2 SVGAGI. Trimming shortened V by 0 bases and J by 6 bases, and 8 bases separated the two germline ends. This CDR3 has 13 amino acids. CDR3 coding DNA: TGTGCCAGCAGTTACTCTTTCGGGTCTGAAGCTTTCTTT. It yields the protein CASSYSFGSEAFF.

CDR3: CASSFRLAASTDTQYF. CDR3 sequence (DNA): TGTGCCAGCAGCTTCCGACTAGCGGCAAGCACAGATACGCAGTATTTT. The genes are TRBV5-4 and TRBJ2-3; 9 positions agree with TRBD2. V shed 2 bases, J shed 0 bases, and the junction held 4 bases outside the gene matches. Germline loops: CDR1 SGHNT, CDR2 YYREEE (reference sequence). The CDR3 runs 16 residues.

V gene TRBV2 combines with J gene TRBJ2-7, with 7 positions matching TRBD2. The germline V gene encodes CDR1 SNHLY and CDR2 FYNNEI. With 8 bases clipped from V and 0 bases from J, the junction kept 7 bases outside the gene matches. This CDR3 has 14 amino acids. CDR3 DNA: TGTGCCAGCGGGGGGGTCGAGAGCTCCTACGAGCAGTACTTC. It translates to CASGGVESSYEQYF.

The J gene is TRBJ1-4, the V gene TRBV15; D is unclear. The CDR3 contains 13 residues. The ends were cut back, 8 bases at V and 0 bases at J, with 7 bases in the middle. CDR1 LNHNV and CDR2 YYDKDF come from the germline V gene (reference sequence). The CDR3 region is CATAATTNEKLFF. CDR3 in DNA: TGTGCCACCGCAGCCACAACTAATGAAAAACTGTTTTTT.

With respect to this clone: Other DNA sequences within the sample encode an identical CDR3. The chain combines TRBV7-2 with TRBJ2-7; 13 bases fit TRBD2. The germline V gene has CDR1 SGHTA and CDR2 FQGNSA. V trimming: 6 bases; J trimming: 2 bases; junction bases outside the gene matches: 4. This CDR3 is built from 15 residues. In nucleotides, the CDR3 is TGTGCCAGCAGTCGGGGACTAGCGGGGCCCTACGAGCAGTACTTC. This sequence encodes CASSRGLAGPYEQYF.

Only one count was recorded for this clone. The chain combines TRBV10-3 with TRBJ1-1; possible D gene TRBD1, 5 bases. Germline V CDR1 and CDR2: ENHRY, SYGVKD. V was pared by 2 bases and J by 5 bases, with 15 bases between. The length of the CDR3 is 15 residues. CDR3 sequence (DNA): TGTGCCATCAGTGAGGGGGACGGGGGGTTGACTGAAGCTTTCTTT. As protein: CAISEGDGGLTEAFF.

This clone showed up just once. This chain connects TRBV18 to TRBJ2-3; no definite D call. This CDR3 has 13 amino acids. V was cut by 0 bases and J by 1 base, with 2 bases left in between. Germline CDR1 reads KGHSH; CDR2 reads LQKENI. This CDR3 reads CASSPPGTDTQYF. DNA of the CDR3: TGTGCCAGCTCACCACCAGGCACAGATACGCAGTATTTT.

CDR3 in DNA: TGTGCCAGCAGCACTAGTTGGACAGGGCGCTTCCAAGAGACCCAGTACTTC. Translation: CASSTSWTGRFQETQYF. The chain uses TRBV7-2 and TRBJ2-5; 8 bases agree with TRBD1. The length of the CDR3 is 17 residues. Trimming cost V 5 bases and J 1 base; bases outside gene matches: 12. Germline assignment: CDR1 SGHTA and CDR2 FQGNSA.

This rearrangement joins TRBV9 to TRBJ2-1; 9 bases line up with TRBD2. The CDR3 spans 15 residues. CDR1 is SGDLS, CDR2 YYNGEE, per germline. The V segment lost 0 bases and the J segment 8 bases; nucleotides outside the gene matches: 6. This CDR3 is CASSVGGRAGDEQFF. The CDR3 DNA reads TGTGCCAGCAGCGTAGGCGGGAGGGCCGGGGATGAGCAGTTCTTC.

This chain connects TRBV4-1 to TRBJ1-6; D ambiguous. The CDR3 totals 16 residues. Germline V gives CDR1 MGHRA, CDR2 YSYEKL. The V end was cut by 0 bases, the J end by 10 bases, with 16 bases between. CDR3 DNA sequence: TGCGCCAGCAGCCAAGATAGTCTGGAGGGATCCTCACCCCTCCACTTT. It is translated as CASSQDSLEGSSPLHF.

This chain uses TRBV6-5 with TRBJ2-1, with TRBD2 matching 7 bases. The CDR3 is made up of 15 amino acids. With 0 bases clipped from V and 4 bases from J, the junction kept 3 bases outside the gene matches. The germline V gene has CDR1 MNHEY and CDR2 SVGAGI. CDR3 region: CASSYSSGGYNEQFF. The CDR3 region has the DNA TGTGCCAGCAGTTACTCGTCGGGGGGTTACAATGAGCAGTTCTTC.

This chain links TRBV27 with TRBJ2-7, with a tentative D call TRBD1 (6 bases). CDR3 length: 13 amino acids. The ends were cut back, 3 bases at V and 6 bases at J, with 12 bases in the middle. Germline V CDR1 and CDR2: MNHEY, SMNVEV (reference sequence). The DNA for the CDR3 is TGTGCCAGCAGTTTTGACAGGAAGGGCGAGCAGTACTTC. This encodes CASSFDRKGEQYF.

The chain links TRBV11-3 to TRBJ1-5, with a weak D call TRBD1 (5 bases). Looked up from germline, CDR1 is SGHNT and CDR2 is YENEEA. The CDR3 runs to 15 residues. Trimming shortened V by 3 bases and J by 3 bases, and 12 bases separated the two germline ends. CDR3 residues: CASSLGDCYNQPQHF. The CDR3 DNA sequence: TGTGCCAGCAGCTTGGGGGACTGTTACAATCAGCCCCAGCATTTT.

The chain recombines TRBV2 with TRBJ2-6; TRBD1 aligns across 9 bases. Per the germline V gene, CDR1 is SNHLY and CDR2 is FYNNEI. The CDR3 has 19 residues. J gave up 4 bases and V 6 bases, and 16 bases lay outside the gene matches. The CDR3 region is CASSWDREEGHSGANVLTF. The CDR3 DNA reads TGTGCCAGCAGCTGGGACAGGGAAGAGGGGCATAGCGGGGCCAACGTCCTGACTTTC.

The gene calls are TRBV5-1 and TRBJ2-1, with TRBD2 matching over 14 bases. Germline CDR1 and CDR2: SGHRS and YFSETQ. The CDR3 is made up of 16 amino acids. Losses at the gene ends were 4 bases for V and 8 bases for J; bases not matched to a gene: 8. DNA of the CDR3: TGCGCCAGCAGCCTGACTAGCGGGGGGGCCACGCATGAGCAGTTCTTC. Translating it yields CASSLTSGGATHEQFF.

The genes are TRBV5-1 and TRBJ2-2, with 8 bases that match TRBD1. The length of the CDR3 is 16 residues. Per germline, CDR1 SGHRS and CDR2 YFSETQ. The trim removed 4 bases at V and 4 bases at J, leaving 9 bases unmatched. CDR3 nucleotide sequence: TGCGCCAGCAGCGTAAACAGGGGGTTGCTCACCGGGGAGCTGTTTTTT. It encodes CASSVNRGLLTGELFF.

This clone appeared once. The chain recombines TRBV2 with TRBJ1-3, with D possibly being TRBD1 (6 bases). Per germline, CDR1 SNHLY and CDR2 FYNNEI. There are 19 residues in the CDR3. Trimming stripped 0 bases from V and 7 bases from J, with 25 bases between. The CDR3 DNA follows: TGTGCCAGCAGTGAAGCCTGGGGATTTGAGCAGGGGTGGTTGAACACCATATATTTT. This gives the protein CASSEAWGFEQGWLNTIYF.

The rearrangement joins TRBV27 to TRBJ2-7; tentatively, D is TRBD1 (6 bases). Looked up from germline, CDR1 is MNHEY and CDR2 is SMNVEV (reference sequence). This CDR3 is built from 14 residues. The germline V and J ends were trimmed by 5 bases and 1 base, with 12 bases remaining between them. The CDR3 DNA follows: TGTGCCAGCAGTCCAAAAACAGGGTCCTACGAGCAGTACTTC. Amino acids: CASSPKTGSYEQYF.

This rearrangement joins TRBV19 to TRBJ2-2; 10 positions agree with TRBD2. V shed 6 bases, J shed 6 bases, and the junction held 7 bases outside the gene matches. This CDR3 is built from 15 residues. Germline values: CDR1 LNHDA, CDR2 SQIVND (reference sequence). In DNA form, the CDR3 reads TGTGCCAGTAGCGCCCTAGCGGGAGTCCCCGGGGAGCTGTTTTTT. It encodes CASSALAGVPGELFF.

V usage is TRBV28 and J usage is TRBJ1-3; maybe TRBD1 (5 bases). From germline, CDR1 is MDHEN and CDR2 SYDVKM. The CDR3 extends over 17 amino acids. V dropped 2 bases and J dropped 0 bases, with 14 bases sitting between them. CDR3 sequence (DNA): TGTGCCAGCAGTTTAGGGGCCCCAAGGAACTCTGGAAACACCATATATTTT. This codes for CASSLGAPRNSGNTIYF. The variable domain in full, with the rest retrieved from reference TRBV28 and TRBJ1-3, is DVKVTQSSRYLVKRTGEKVFLECVQDMDHENMFWYRQDPGLGLRLIYFSYDVKMKEKGDIPEGYSVSREKKERFSLILESASTNQTSMYLCASSLGAPRNSGNTIYFGEGSWLTVV.

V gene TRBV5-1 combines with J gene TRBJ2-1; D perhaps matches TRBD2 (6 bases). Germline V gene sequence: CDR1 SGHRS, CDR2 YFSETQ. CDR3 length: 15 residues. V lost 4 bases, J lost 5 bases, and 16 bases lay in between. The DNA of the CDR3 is TGCGCCAGCAGCCCAGGCGGTGGAGGGAACAATGAGCAGTTCTTC. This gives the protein CASSPGGGGNNEQFF.